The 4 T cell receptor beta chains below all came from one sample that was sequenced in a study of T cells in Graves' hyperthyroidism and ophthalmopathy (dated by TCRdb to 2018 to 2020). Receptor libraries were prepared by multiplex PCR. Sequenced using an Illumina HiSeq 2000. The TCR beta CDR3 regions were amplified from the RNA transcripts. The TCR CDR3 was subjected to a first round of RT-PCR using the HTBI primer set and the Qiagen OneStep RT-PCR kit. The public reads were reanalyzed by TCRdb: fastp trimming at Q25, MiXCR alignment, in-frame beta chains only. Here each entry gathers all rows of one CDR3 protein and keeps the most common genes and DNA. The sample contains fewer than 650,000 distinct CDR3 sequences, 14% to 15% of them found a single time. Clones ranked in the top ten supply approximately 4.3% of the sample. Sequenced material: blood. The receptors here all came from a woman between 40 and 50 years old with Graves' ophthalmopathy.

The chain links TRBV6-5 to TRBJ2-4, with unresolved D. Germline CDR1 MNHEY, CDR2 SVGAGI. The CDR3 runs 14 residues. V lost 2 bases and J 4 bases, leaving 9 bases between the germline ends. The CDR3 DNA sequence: TGTGCCAGCAGTTACGCGAAACTTAAAAACATTCAGTACTTC. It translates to CASSYAKLKNIQYF.

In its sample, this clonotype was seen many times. CDR3 sequence (DNA): TGCGCCAGCAGGCAAATGCCAGACGGCGACCCGATGTACTTC. Protein: CASRQMPDGDPMYF. The rearrangement links TRBV5-1 to TRBJ2-7, with unresolved D. The length of the CDR3 is 14 residues. V dropped 5 bases and J dropped 12 bases, with 24 bases sitting between them. Germline V gene lookup returns CDR1 SGHRS and CDR2 YFSETQ.

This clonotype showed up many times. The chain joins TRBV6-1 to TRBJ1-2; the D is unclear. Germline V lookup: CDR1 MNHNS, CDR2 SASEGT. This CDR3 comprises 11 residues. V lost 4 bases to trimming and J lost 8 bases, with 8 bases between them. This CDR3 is CASSVNRGYTF. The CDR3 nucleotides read TGTGCCAGCAGTGTTAACCGCGGCTACACCTTC.

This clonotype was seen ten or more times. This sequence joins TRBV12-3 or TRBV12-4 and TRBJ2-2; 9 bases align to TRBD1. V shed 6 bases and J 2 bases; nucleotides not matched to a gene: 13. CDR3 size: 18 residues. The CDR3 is CASSPVFGTGKNTGELFF. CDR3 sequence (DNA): TGTGCCAGCAGCCCCGTCTTTGGGACAGGGAAAAACACCGGGGAGCTGTTTTTT.